Listed below are T cell receptor beta chains from one sample, sequenced in a study of blood T cell repertoires in COVID-19. Measured with immunoSEQ multiplex PCR; TCRdb has only the in-frame clones, and not every one. This sample yields roughly 180,000 clones, of which approximately 85% are seen a single time; around 7.5% belongs to the top ten. Sequenced material: peripheral blood. These receptors were obtained from a woman in her sixties or seventies with acute or convalescent COVID-19. The CDR3 runs from the conserved cysteine through the conserved F or W.

cdr3_length	v_call	j_call	cdr3_aa
13	TRBV25-1	TRBJ1-5	CASGEGGTQPQHF
14	TRBV19	TRBJ2-7	CASSIGTGVYEQYF
15	TRBV9	TRBJ2-1	CASSPNPRFNRVGFF
13	TRBV5-8	TRBJ2-1	CASSLFGVQGQFF
16	TRBV2	TRBJ2-2	CASSVSQTGYAGELFF
16	TRBV7-3	TRBJ2-1	CASSTHSGRAGSEQFF
16	TRBV9	TRBJ1-1	CASSVGTGRSGTEAFF
14	TRBV7-9	TRBJ2-5	CASSPGLAEETQYF
14	TRBV3-1/TRBV3-2	TRBJ2-5	CASSQVWSGETQYF
18	TRBV9	TRBJ2-2	CASSAEVGSTAGTGELFF
14	TRBV6-5	TRBJ2-1	CASSWTGLHNEQFF
15	TRBV30	TRBJ1-1	CAWSGSGGTNTEAFF
14	TRBV5-1	TRBJ1-6	CASSLGTGNSPLHF
14	TRBV30	TRBJ2-1	CAWEGSGVYNEQFF
14	TRBV5-1	TRBJ1-5	CASSLWAGNQPQHF
14	TRBV7-9	TRBJ1-1	CASSLFSDRLEAFF
15	TRBV5-1	TRBJ2-7	CASSSTGNWGYEQYF
17	TRBV3-1/TRBV3-2	TRBJ1-5	CASSRQGAAGRSQPQHF
15	TRBV5-1	TRBJ1-1	CASTDRGLLNTEAFF
17	TRBV4-2	TRBJ2-1	CASSPRQLAGGVNEQFF
15	TRBV11-2	TRBJ2-1	CASSLEVGSYNEQFF
12	TRBV29-1	TRBJ1-1	CSTGGMNTEAFF
14	TRBV7-9	TRBJ1-1	CASSLEAMNTEAFF
15	TRBV5-1	TRBJ1-1	CASSHGQGKGTEAFF
13	TRBV7-3	TRBJ1-1	CASSLDRDTEAFF
13	TRBV3-1/TRBV3-2	TRBJ1-6	CASSQDSNSPLHF
14	TRBV5-1	TRBJ2-7	CASSWVSGAYEQYF
15	TRBV24-1	TRBJ2-3	CATSRQGTSTDTQYF
11	TRBV7-9	TRBJ2-7	CASSSGTEQYF
15	TRBV19	TRBJ1-3	CASSIRSRDGNTIYF
15	TRBV5-6	TRBJ2-5	CASSLGQGRGETQYF
18	TRBV27	TRBJ1-5	CASSSRPYRLGGNQPQHF
13	TRBV3-1/TRBV3-2	TRBJ1-1	CASTASHSEEAFF
14	TRBV7-3	TRBJ2-3	CASSSSGGPGTQYF
16	TRBV27	TRBJ1-2	CASSRAEGRFYYGYTF
14	TRBV5-1	TRBJ2-1	CASSGSREYNEQFF
13	TRBV15	TRBJ2-7	CATSRDGSETTYF
14	TRBV7-9	TRBJ1-6	CASRPGQGNSPLHF
14	TRBV2	TRBJ1-2	CASSEGPQNYGYTF
14	TRBV7-3	TRBJ2-1	CASSRGGQANEQFF
15	TRBV5-1	TRBJ2-2	CASSLSSGRVGELFF
14	TRBV7-8	TRBJ1-4	CASRTVEWDEKLFF
12	TRBV12-3/TRBV12-4	TRBJ2-1	CASSHLNNEQFF
15	TRBV19	TRBJ1-4	CASSIRSAGGKKLFF
11	TRBV28	TRBJ1-2	CATQWAYGYTF
15	TRBV6-5	TRBJ1-2	CASRPGVLINYGYTF
14	TRBV6-5	TRBJ1-1	CASRIAVLSTEAFF
13	TRBV11-2	TRBJ1-5	CASSLSLNQPQHF
16	TRBV11-2	TRBJ2-1	CASSLYRDWMSNEQFF
14	TRBV19	TRBJ1-1	CASRQGALNTEAFF
15	TRBV5-1	TRBJ2-5	CASSLGGTRGETQYF
13	TRBV2	TRBJ1-1	CASIQGLNTEAFF
11	TRBV9	TRBJ1-2	CASSHQDGYTF
14	TRBV2	TRBJ1-6	CASTVARANSPLHF
15	TRBV5-1	TRBJ2-5	CASTLAGTGMETQYF